In its sample, the clone carrying this TCR beta chain was seen once. These data belong to a study of OX40 agonist ivuxolimab in advanced cancers. The CDR3 is made up of 15 amino acids. Germline CDR1 reads SGHRS; CDR2 reads YFSETQ. Trimming took off 0 bases at V and 1 base at J, with 8 bases between the two ends. Measured with immunoSEQ multiplex PCR; TCRdb has only the in-frame clones, and not every one. Of some 100,000 clones listed, about nine tenths are singletons. This chain connects TRBV5-1 to TRBJ1-5; the D gene is possibly TRBD1 (5 bases). The clonotype originates from an adult with an advanced solid tumor such as melanoma, head and neck, liver or kidney cancer. The material was CD4+ or CD8+ T cells sorted from blood, obtained in a trial of the OX40 agonist ivuxolimab. CDR3 region: CASSLGGLSNQPQHF. The CDR3 DNA follows: TGCGCCAGCAGCTTGGGGGGACTGAGCAATCAGCCCCAGCATTTT.